This T cell receptor beta chain was obtained from a study of blood T cell dynamics during melanoma immunotherapy. As for the study in general: Standard first-line treatment here was pembrolizumab or nivolumab plus ipilimumab in metastatic melanoma.

Each bulk PBMC sample had approximately 350 ng DNA loaded. This table comes from immunoSEQ multiplex PCR, and its TCRdb copy is limited to in-frame clones, with some not included. There are approximately 22,000 clones in the sample; around 85% occur only once, and around 4.2% lies in the top ten. V lost 7 bases and J lost 4; bases outside the gene matches: 6. CDR3 size: 14 residues. From germline, CDR1 is LNHNV and CDR2 YYDKDF (reference sequence). Time point defined: pre-treatment baseline. This specimen was blood, taken from a patient treated with checkpoint blockade. The TCR comes from a human donor with melanoma. The V gene is TRBV15, the J gene TRBJ2-1; 8 bases line up with TRBD2. The CDR3 region has the DNA TGTGCCACCATCGAGGGCGGGGGGTACAATGAGCAGTTCTTC. This codes for CATIEGGGYNEQFF.